The rows below give T cell receptor beta chains drawn from one sample of a study of T-cell reconstitution after alpha-beta-depleted transplantation in children. TCRdb analysed the PCR reads with MiXCR anew, one entry per CDR3 protein. The sample holds around 440,000 distinct CDR3 sequences, 15% to 20% seen once. The sample was PBMCs, mostly from graft donor cells, taken 360 days after TCRalphabeta/CD19-depleted stem cell transplant. All receptors come from a boy under two years old who had a stem cell transplant for Wiskott-Aldrich syndrome, so the T cells may come from the graft donor. The CDR3 runs from the conserved cysteine through the conserved F or W. Fields, in order: V gene, clone size, D gene, J gene, CDR3 DNA, CDR3 protein. The D gene is left open where the match is weak. Clone size, where shown, is once, few, many, or a class for clones that have expanded.

TRBV5-1,NA,NA,TRBJ2-7,TGCGCCAGCGACCTCTCAACGCGCAACTATTCCTACGAGCAGTACTTC,CASDLSTRNYSYEQYF
TRBV11-1,NA,NA,TRBJ2-3,TGTGCCAGCAGCTTAGGTATTCTGAGTTCAGATACGCAGTATTTT,CASSLGILSSDTQYF
TRBV12-3/TRBV12-4,many,NA,TRBJ1-1,TGTGCCAGCAGTTTGGGGCCCTGGGAGGGGAAGAACACTGAAGCTTTCTTT,CASSLGPWEGKNTEAFF
TRBV4-2,NA,NA,TRBJ2-4,TGTGCCAGCAGCCAACTGCAGGGGATTGCCAAAAACATTCAGTACTTC,CASSQLQGIAKNIQYF
TRBV4-1,NA,NA,TRBJ2-5,TGCGCCAGCAGCCAAGGGCGTTGGGAGACCCAGTACTTC,CASSQGRWETQYF
TRBV25-1,few,NA,TRBJ1-2,TGTGCCAGCACTGACGGGGCGCGGGGCTACACCTTC,CASTDGARGYTF
TRBV20-1,few,NA,TRBJ2-7,TGCAGTGCTAGAAATGCGGGGCCTTTGGACGAGCAGTACTTC,CSARNAGPLDEQYF
TRBV24-1,many,NA,TRBJ2-3,TGTGCCACCAGTCTCCGGAGTAATTCAGATACGCAGTATTTT,CATSLRSNSDTQYF
TRBV5-1,few,NA,TRBJ2-7,TGCGCCAGCAGCTTGAGTTTGGGCCAGAGCTACGAGCAGTACTTC,CASSLSLGQSYEQYF
TRBV28,NA,TRBD2,TRBJ2-7,TGTGCCAGCAGCCACGGGGGGTTTCTACGAGCAGTCCACTTC,CASSHGGFLRAVHF
TRBV20-1,few,NA,TRBJ2-1,TGCAGTGCTCTCATCTATGGTCTTCCTAACTACAATGAGCAGTTCTTC,CSALIYGLPNYNEQFF
TRBV20-1,NA,TRBD2,TRBJ2-3,TGCAGTGCTTCCGGGACTAGCGGCACAGATACGCAGTATTTT,CSASGTSGTDTQYF
TRBV25-1,few,TRBD1,TRBJ2-5,TGTGCCAGCAGTGAATATATGTTGACAGGGAAGGAGACCCAGTACTTC,CASSEYMLTGKETQYF
TRBV5-1,NA,TRBD2,TRBJ2-1,TGCGCCAGCAGCTTACTAGCGGGGGGGCCCGGGAATGAGCAGTTCTTC,CASSLLAGGPGNEQFF
TRBV7-8,NA,TRBD1,TRBJ2-7,TGTGCCAGCAGCTTAGATGGCGGACAGGGGGACGAGCAGTACTTC,CASSLDGGQGDEQYF
TRBV19,NA,NA,TRBJ2-1,TGTGCCAGTAGCCCTCATCGGACACGCTACAATGAGCAGTTCTTC,CASSPHRTRYNEQFF
TRBV25-1,NA,NA,TRBJ2-3,TGTGCCAGCAGTGAATTCTACGCTGGCGATACGCAGTATTTT,CASSEFYAGDTQYF
TRBV11-3,NA,TRBD2,TRBJ2-1,TGTGCCAGCAGCTACATTAGCGGGAGCGCCTACAATGAGCAGTTCTTC,CASSYISGSAYNEQFF
TRBV5-1,NA,TRBD2,TRBJ2-2,TGCGCCAGCAGCTTGTTCCTAGCGGGGGGACGTACCGGGGAGCTGTTTTTT,CASSLFLAGGRTGELFF
TRBV20-1,NA,TRBD1,TRBJ2-7,TGCAGTGCTAGAGACGGGACAGGGAAATTTTTGTACTTC,CSARDGTGKFLYF
TRBV5-1,NA,NA,TRBJ2-2,TGCGCCAGCAGCGCCTTTCCAGGGGTCCCGAACACCGGGGAGCTGTTTTTT,CASSAFPGVPNTGELFF
TRBV5-1,few,TRBD1,TRBJ2-1,TGCGCCAGCAGCCAGACTACAGGGGGCTACTCCTACAATGAGCAGTTCTTC,CASSQTTGGYSYNEQFF
TRBV6-2/TRBV6-3,few,TRBD2,TRBJ2-7,TGTGCCAGCAGTACCCTAGCGGGAATCTACGAGCAGTACTTC,CASSTLAGIYEQYF
TRBV7-2,few,TRBD1,TRBJ2-7,TGTGCCAGCAGCTACGACAGGGGAAGGCAGTACTTC,CASSYDRGRQYF
TRBV10-3,NA,NA,TRBJ2-1,TGTGCCATCAGTGAGTCGCTAGGAACCTCCTACAATGAGCAGTTCTTC,CAISESLGTSYNEQFF
TRBV5-1,many,TRBD1,TRBJ2-7,TGCGCCAGCAGTTTAGAGGGGGCCGACGAGCAGTACTTC,CASSLEGADEQYF
TRBV12-3/TRBV12-4,many,NA,TRBJ1-1,TGTGCCAGTTTTAAGTTCGGGCAGAACACTGAAGCTTTCTTT,CASFKFGQNTEAFF
TRBV12-3/TRBV12-4,NA,TRBD1,TRBJ1-5,TGTGCCAGCAGGGGACAGGGAAAACAGCCCCAGCATTTT,CASRGQGKQPQHF
TRBV28,many,TRBD1,TRBJ2-4,TGTGCCAGCAGTTTAGGACAGGGGCCCATTCAGTACTTC,CASSLGQGPIQYF
TRBV5-8,NA,TRBD2,TRBJ2-5,TGTGCCAGCAGCTTTGGCCTAGCGGACCCCCAAGAGACCCAGTACTTC,CASSFGLADPQETQYF
TRBV19,NA,TRBD2,TRBJ2-2,TGTGCCAGTAGTAGGACTAGCGGGGTCCGGGAGCTGTTTTTT,CASSRTSGVRELFF
TRBV12-3/TRBV12-4,NA,NA,TRBJ2-7,TGTGCCAGCAGTTTTCATCGGGGGGCGAGGGAGCAGTACTTC,CASSFHRGAREQYF
TRBV20-1,few,NA,TRBJ2-3,TGCAGTGCTAGAGATCCGGGTACTAGCACAGATACGCAGTATTTT,CSARDPGTSTDTQYF
TRBV18,NA,NA,TRBJ2-7,TGTGCCAGCTCACGGCAGGGTGTGAACGAGCAGTACTTC,CASSRQGVNEQYF
TRBV25-1,few,TRBD2,TRBJ2-1,TGTGCCAGCTCAGACTCCCGTAGCGGGCACTACAATGAGCAGTTCTTC,CASSDSRSGHYNEQFF
TRBV2,many,NA,TRBJ1-4,TGTGCCAGCAGGAGATTGACACCTGCAACTAATGAAAAACTGTTTTTT,CASRRLTPATNEKLFF
TRBV5-1,NA,NA,TRBJ1-2,TGCGCCAGCAGCAGAACAATCCGGGACGGCTATGGCTACACCTTC,CASSRTIRDGYGYTF
TRBV6-5,NA,TRBD1,TRBJ1-4,TGTGCCAGCAGTTCCAGACAGGGATTGGATGAAAAACTGTTTTTT,CASSSRQGLDEKLFF
TRBV7-2,few,TRBD1,TRBJ1-1,TGTGCCAGCAGCCTAAGACAGGGAAAGAGCACTGAAGCTTTCTTT,CASSLRQGKSTEAFF
TRBV12-3/TRBV12-4,NA,NA,TRBJ2-1,TGTGCCAGCAGTTTAATCAGGGGGGCGGGGTTTAATGAGCAGTTCTTC,CASSLIRGAGFNEQFF
TRBV11-2,few,NA,TRBJ2-2,TGTGCCAGCAATACCTTATGGGGGAGGCTAACCGGGGAGCTGTTTTTT,CASNTLWGRLTGELFF
TRBV4-3,many,NA,TRBJ1-6,TGCGCCAGCAGCCGGAGCTCCTATAATTCACCCCTCCACTTT,CASSRSSYNSPLHF
TRBV12-3/TRBV12-4,NA,NA,TRBJ1-5,TGTGCCAGCAGACCCTCCGGGAGCAATCAGCCCCAGCATTTT,CASRPSGSNQPQHF
TRBV27,NA,TRBD2,TRBJ2-1,TGTGCCAGCAGTCAAACCGTGGGGGGGAGTGAGCAGTTCTTC,CASSQTVGGSEQFF
TRBV6-5,NA,TRBD2,TRBJ2-2,TGTGCCAGCAGTTACTTGGGACTAGCGGGATCGAACACCGGGGAGCTGTTTTTT,CASSYLGLAGSNTGELFF
TRBV7-6,NA,NA,TRBJ2-3,TGTGCCAGCAGCTTATATAGGATCGCAGATACGCAGTATTTT,CASSLYRIADTQYF
TRBV15,few,TRBD1,TRBJ2-7,TGTGCCACCAGCAGAACCTACAGGGGGAACTACGAGCAGTACTTC,CATSRTYRGNYEQYF
TRBV12-3/TRBV12-4,few,TRBD1,TRBJ2-3,TGTGCCAGCAGTTTAGGGGACAGCCACACAGATACGCAGTATTTT,CASSLGDSHTDTQYF